This T cell receptor beta chain is drawn from a study of PD-L1 blockade in urothelial cancer. Turning to the study itself: At 3 weeks after treatment start (second dose) and again at 6 weeks, blood was analyzed. Blood samples contained a median about 130,000 T cells.

Time point in this sample: pretreatment peripheral blood. Only in-frame clones appear in the TCRdb table, and some are missing; sequencing was by immunoSEQ multiplex PCR. The sample comprises 58,000 or so clones, around 81% of which are singletons, and roughly 3.2% rests with the top ten. Trimming stripped 10 bases from V and 0 bases from J, with 12 bases between. The germline V gene has CDR1 LNHDA and CDR2 SQIVND (reference sequence). The CDR3 contains 13 residues. The sequences come from PBMCs, collected around atezolizumab (anti-PD-L1) treatment. The chain joins TRBV19 to TRBJ1-1, with D unclear. The receptor was derived from a man between 65 and 85 years old with urothelial cancer. The CDR3 DNA sequence: TGTGCCACCCGTCAGGTGTTGAACACTGAAGCTTTCTTT. Its protein is CATRQVLNTEAFF.